This T cell receptor beta chain was observed in a study of cytomegalovirus exposure and HLA in healthy donors. Study outcomes and limitations: Relative to the approximately 700-donor mean, N-insertions were reportedly fewer in an Asian-associated ancestry cluster in a later analysis.

As to this clone: Its antigen is not identified.

Amplification used 60 Vbeta primers and 13 Jbeta primers. Sequencing was performed with immunoSEQ multiplex PCR; in TCRdb, only in-frame clones are kept and a portion is missing. This sample yields about 190,000 clones, of which about 80% are seen a single time; 13% to 15% belongs to the top ten. Nominally healthy donors provided the samples, though records likely missed some immune exposures. The CDR3 sequence is 13 residues long. Germline-derived CDR1 and CDR2 are LNHDA and SQIVND (reference sequence). Trimming removed 3 bases from V and 2 bases from J, with 8 bases in between. Sequenced material: PBMCs. The V and J genes are TRBV19 and TRBJ2-7, with D hard to call. The clonotype originates from a woman aged 25-40 years in good health and CMV-seropositive. CDR3 bases: TGTGCCAGTAGTATCGGTGTGGCCTACGAGCAGTACTTC. Residues: CASSIGVAYEQYF.